The rows below give T cell receptor beta chains drawn from one sample of a study of blood T cell repertoires in COVID-19. Clones were read by immunoSEQ multiplex PCR, and TCRdb kept only the in-frame ones, dropping some. The repertoire holds 80,000 to 95,000 clones, roughly 85% seen once, with roughly 40% in the top ten. The sample taken for sequencing was peripheral blood. These receptor sequences come from a man of 80 years or more with acute or convalescent COVID-19. CDR3s include the opening cysteine and the closing phenylalanine or tryptophan. The order of the fields is D gene, clone size, J gene, V gene, CDR3 protein, CDR3 DNA. A D gene is named only where the DNA matches it firmly. Only some rows state a clone size, as once, few, many or a class for expanded clones.

D gene: .
clone size: .
J gene: TRBJ1-5
V gene: TRBV5-8
CDR3 protein: CASSLVFDQPQHF
CDR3 DNA: TGTGCCAGCAGCTTGGTCTTCGATCAGCCCCAGCATTTT

D gene: TRBD1
clone size: .
J gene: TRBJ2-1
V gene: TRBV10-1
CDR3 protein: CASSADRGGDEQFF
CDR3 DNA: TGCGCCAGCAGTGCGGACAGGGGGGGGGATGAGCAGTTCTTC

D gene: TRBD2
clone size: .
J gene: TRBJ2-7
V gene: TRBV6-6
CDR3 protein: CASSYDAGVSQYF
CDR3 DNA: TGTGCCAGCAGTTACGACGCGGGAGTCAGCCAGTACTTC

D gene: .
clone size: few
J gene: TRBJ1-6
V gene: TRBV5-1
CDR3 protein: CASSYGEGSPLHF
CDR3 DNA: TGCGCCAGCAGTTACGGGGAAGGTTCACCCCTCCACTTT

D gene: .
clone size: .
J gene: TRBJ2-2
V gene: TRBV5-4
CDR3 protein: CASSRRDSTGELFF
CDR3 DNA: TGTGCCAGCAGCCGTCGGGATTCCACCGGGGAGCTGTTTTTT

D gene: TRBD2
clone size: .
J gene: TRBJ2-1
V gene: TRBV6-5
CDR3 protein: CASKASGGGHEQFF
CDR3 DNA: TGTGCCAGCAAGGCTAGCGGGGGTGGTCATGAGCAGTTCTTC

D gene: TRBD2
clone size: .
J gene: TRBJ2-7
V gene: TRBV6-2/TRBV6-3
CDR3 protein: CASSYTRGGPNYEQYF
CDR3 DNA: TGTGCCAGCAGTTACACCCGGGGGGGGCCCAACTACGAGCAGTACTTC

D gene: .
clone size: .
J gene: TRBJ1-4
V gene: TRBV5-6
CDR3 protein: CASSFGMTTPNEKLFF
CDR3 DNA: TGTGCCAGCAGCTTTGGAATGACGACACCTAATGAAAAACTGTTTTTT

D gene: TRBD2
clone size: .
J gene: TRBJ2-1
V gene: TRBV9
CDR3 protein: CASSARLAEYNEQFF
CDR3 DNA: TGTGCCAGCAGCGCCCGACTAGCAGAATACAATGAGCAGTTCTTC

D gene: .
clone size: few
J gene: TRBJ1-5
V gene: TRBV20-1
CDR3 protein: CSASIPGGRNQPQHF
CDR3 DNA: TGCAGTGCTAGTATACCCGGGGGAAGGAATCAGCCCCAGCATTTT

D gene: .
clone size: .
J gene: TRBJ2-1
V gene: TRBV27
CDR3 protein: CASSLKDYYNEQFF
CDR3 DNA: TGTGCCAGCAGTTTAAAGGACTACTACAATGAGCAGTTCTTC

D gene: TRBD1
clone size: .
J gene: TRBJ2-7
V gene: TRBV5-6
CDR3 protein: CASSTTGTGSEQYF
CDR3 DNA: TGTGCCAGCAGCACAACCGGGACAGGTTCCGAGCAGTACTTC

D gene: TRBD1
clone size: .
J gene: TRBJ2-5
V gene: TRBV9
CDR3 protein: CASSGGQGRETQYF
CDR3 DNA: TGTGCCAGCAGCGGCGGACAGGGAAGGGAGACCCAGTACTTC

D gene: .
clone size: .
J gene: TRBJ2-2
V gene: TRBV19
CDR3 protein: CASSIDQASPGELFF
CDR3 DNA: TGTGCCAGTAGTATAGATCAGGCATCCCCCGGGGAGCTGTTTTTT

D gene: .
clone size: .
J gene: TRBJ2-2
V gene: TRBV21-1
CDR3 protein: CASSRTSPLNTGELFF
CDR3 DNA: TGTGCCAGCAGCAGGACTAGTCCGCTGAACACCGGGGAGCTGTTTTTT

D gene: .
clone size: .
J gene: TRBJ1-4
V gene: TRBV10-2
CDR3 protein: CASRRTDSTNEKLFF
CDR3 DNA: TGCGCCAGCAGACGGACGGACTCAACTAATGAAAAACTGTTTTTT

D gene: TRBD2
clone size: .
J gene: TRBJ2-3
V gene: TRBV19
CDR3 protein: CASKKRGSTDTQYF
CDR3 DNA: TGTGCCAGTAAAAAGCGGGGGAGCACAGATACGCAGTATTTT

D gene: TRBD1
clone size: once
J gene: TRBJ2-1
V gene: TRBV11-2
CDR3 protein: CASSLVRGHEQFF
CDR3 DNA: TGTGCCAGCAGCTTAGTTAGGGGGCATGAGCAGTTCTTC

D gene: .
clone size: once
J gene: TRBJ2-7
V gene: TRBV2
CDR3 protein: CASSSGPRRGEQYF
CDR3 DNA: TGTGCCAGCAGTTCCGGGCCCCGACGAGGGGAGCAGTACTTC

D gene: .
clone size: .
J gene: TRBJ1-5
V gene: TRBV5-4
CDR3 protein: CASRQGLNQPQHF
CDR3 DNA: TGTGCCAGCAGACAGGGTTTGAATCAGCCCCAGCATTTT

D gene: TRBD1
clone size: .
J gene: TRBJ1-5
V gene: TRBV13
CDR3 protein: CASSQGTGDSNQPQHF
CDR3 DNA: TGTGCCAGCAGCCAGGGGACAGGCGATAGCAATCAGCCCCAGCATTTT

D gene: TRBD1
clone size: .
J gene: TRBJ1-1
V gene: TRBV6-2/TRBV6-3
CDR3 protein: CASSYGQGATEAFF
CDR3 DNA: TGTGCCAGCAGTTACGGGCAGGGGGCAACTGAAGCTTTCTTT

D gene: TRBD1
clone size: .
J gene: TRBJ2-2
V gene: TRBV12-3/TRBV12-4
CDR3 protein: CASSLAVRGSLFF
CDR3 DNA: TGTGCCAGCAGTTTAGCGGTCAGGGGGTCCCTGTTTTTT

D gene: TRBD1
clone size: once
J gene: TRBJ2-5
V gene: TRBV5-1
CDR3 protein: CASSSGQGGKETQYF
CDR3 DNA: TGCGCCAGCAGCTCGGGACAGGGGGGGAAAGAGACCCAGTACTTC

D gene: .
clone size: .
J gene: TRBJ1-5
V gene: TRBV25-1
CDR3 protein: CASSDGRGAKQPQHF
CDR3 DNA: TGTGCCAGCAGTGACGGCAGGGGCGCAAAACAGCCCCAGCATTTT

D gene: TRBD1
clone size: .
J gene: TRBJ2-1
V gene: TRBV3-1/TRBV3-2
CDR3 protein: CASRGQGSSYNEQFF
CDR3 DNA: TGTGCCAGCAGGGGACAGGGCAGCTCCTACAATGAGCAGTTCTTC

D gene: .
clone size: .
J gene: TRBJ2-3
V gene: TRBV6-2/TRBV6-3
CDR3 protein: CASSLSGGASTDTQYF
CDR3 DNA: TGTGCCAGCAGTTTGTCTGGAGGGGCTAGCACAGATACGCAGTATTTT

D gene: .
clone size: once
J gene: TRBJ2-6
V gene: TRBV15
CDR3 protein: CATSRQLRGSGANVLTF
CDR3 DNA: TGTGCCACCAGCAGACAGCTCAGGGGCTCTGGGGCCAACGTCCTGACTTTC

D gene: TRBD1
clone size: once
J gene: TRBJ2-2
V gene: TRBV10-3
CDR3 protein: CAITTPTGSVNTGELFF
CDR3 DNA: TGTGCCATCACTACTCCGACAGGGAGCGTTAACACCGGGGAGCTGTTTTTT

D gene: .
clone size: .
J gene: TRBJ2-4
V gene: TRBV15
CDR3 protein: CATTPGGLAKNIQYF
CDR3 DNA: TGTGCCACCACTCCAGGAGGGCTAGCCAAAAACATTCAGTACTTC

D gene: .
clone size: once
J gene: TRBJ1-1
V gene: TRBV9
CDR3 protein: CASSVDPSPSTEAFF
CDR3 DNA: TGTGCCAGCAGCGTAGACCCATCGCCGAGCACTGAAGCTTTCTTT

D gene: .
clone size: .
J gene: TRBJ1-2
V gene: TRBV2
CDR3 protein: CASSAQGGSYGYTF
CDR3 DNA: TGTGCCAGCAGTGCCCAGGGAGGAAGCTATGGCTACACCTTC

D gene: TRBD2
clone size: few
J gene: TRBJ2-5
V gene: TRBV20-1
CDR3 protein: CSASSSGRVETQYF
CDR3 DNA: TGCAGTGCTAGTAGTAGCGGGAGAGTCGAGACCCAGTACTTC

D gene: TRBD1
clone size: .
J gene: TRBJ2-1
V gene: TRBV5-6
CDR3 protein: CASSLVGQGIHEQFF
CDR3 DNA: TGTGCCAGCAGCTTGGTGGGACAGGGGATCCATGAGCAGTTCTTC

D gene: TRBD2
clone size: .
J gene: TRBJ2-2
V gene: TRBV9
CDR3 protein: CASSVDLAGGSGGGELFF
CDR3 DNA: TGTGCCAGCAGCGTAGACCTAGCGGGAGGCTCGGGAGGCGGGGAGCTGTTTTTT

D gene: .
clone size: .
J gene: TRBJ2-5
V gene: TRBV20-1
CDR3 protein: CSASRRLANKETQYF
CDR3 DNA: TGCAGTGCTAGTCGGCGGCTAGCAAACAAAGAGACCCAGTACTTC

D gene: .
clone size: .
J gene: TRBJ2-1
V gene: TRBV12-3/TRBV12-4
CDR3 protein: CASSFSGDEQFF
CDR3 DNA: TGTGCCAGCAGTTTTTCAGGCGATGAGCAGTTCTTC

D gene: TRBD1
clone size: .
J gene: TRBJ2-1
V gene: TRBV11-2
CDR3 protein: CASSHGQGAVNEQFF
CDR3 DNA: TGTGCCAGCAGCCACGGACAGGGGGCAGTCAATGAGCAGTTCTTC

D gene: TRBD2
clone size: .
J gene: TRBJ2-3
V gene: TRBV7-9
CDR3 protein: CASSLPTGLGRDTQYF
CDR3 DNA: TGTGCCAGCAGCTTACCTACGGGACTCGGGAGGGATACGCAGTATTTT

D gene: .
clone size: .
J gene: TRBJ2-3
V gene: TRBV24-1
CDR3 protein: CATSEPGAEGGQYF
CDR3 DNA: TGTGCCACCAGTGAACCCGGGGCCGAAGGGGGGCAGTATTTT

D gene: .
clone size: .
J gene: TRBJ1-1
V gene: TRBV27
CDR3 protein: CASSLGRGTEAFF
CDR3 DNA: TGTGCCAGCAGTCTAGGGCGGGGGACTGAAGCTTTCTTT

D gene: .
clone size: few
J gene: TRBJ2-6
V gene: TRBV6-2/TRBV6-3
CDR3 protein: CASSYQASGANVLTF
CDR3 DNA: TGTGCCAGCAGTTATCAAGCCTCTGGGGCCAACGTCCTGACTTTC

D gene: TRBD2
clone size: .
J gene: TRBJ2-7
V gene: TRBV19
CDR3 protein: CASTETAGLAASYEQYF
CDR3 DNA: TGTGCCAGTACCGAGACGGCCGGACTAGCGGCCTCCTACGAGCAGTACTTC

D gene: TRBD1
clone size: .
J gene: TRBJ1-3
V gene: TRBV27
CDR3 protein: CASRSDRGVSGNTIYF
CDR3 DNA: TGTGCCAGCAGATCGGACAGGGGTGTTTCTGGAAACACCATATATTTT

D gene: TRBD2
clone size: .
J gene: TRBJ2-2
V gene: TRBV30
CDR3 protein: CAWSSRIAGGPGVTGELFF
CDR3 DNA: TGTGCCTGGAGCAGTAGAATAGCGGGAGGGCCCGGGGTCACCGGGGAGCTGTTTTTT

D gene: TRBD1
clone size: .
J gene: TRBJ2-1
V gene: TRBV2
CDR3 protein: CASSLKGAAVNEQFF
CDR3 DNA: TGTGCCAGCAGCCTCAAGGGGGCAGCTGTGAATGAGCAGTTCTTC

D gene: .
clone size: .
J gene: TRBJ1-5
V gene: TRBV2
CDR3 protein: CASSPQLGANQPQHF
CDR3 DNA: TGTGCCAGCAGTCCCCAGTTGGGGGCCAATCAGCCCCAGCATTTT

D gene: TRBD2
clone size: .
J gene: TRBJ2-7
V gene: TRBV10-1
CDR3 protein: CASSEFLAGGRYEQYF
CDR3 DNA: TGCGCCAGCAGTGAGTTCCTAGCGGGAGGTAGATACGAGCAGTACTTC

D gene: TRBD1
clone size: .
J gene: TRBJ1-3
V gene: TRBV6-6
CDR3 protein: CASSPGQISWGSGNTIYF
CDR3 DNA: TGTGCCAGCAGTCCGGGACAGATATCTTGGGGATCTGGAAACACCATATATTTT

D gene: .
clone size: .
J gene: TRBJ1-2
V gene: TRBV11-2
CDR3 protein: CASSSGIYGYTF
CDR3 DNA: TGTGCCAGCAGCTCAGGAATCTATGGCTACACCTTC

D gene: .
clone size: once
J gene: TRBJ1-1
V gene: TRBV7-8
CDR3 protein: CASSLARGDSEAFF
CDR3 DNA: TGTGCCAGCAGCTTAGCGCGGGGGGACTCCGAAGCTTTCTTT

D gene: .
clone size: .
J gene: TRBJ1-5
V gene: TRBV28
CDR3 protein: CASSRDTVGQPQHF
CDR3 DNA: TGTGCCAGCAGCAGGGACACCGTCGGGCAGCCCCAGCATTTT

D gene: .
clone size: .
J gene: TRBJ2-1
V gene: TRBV11-3
CDR3 protein: CASSLGRRVNEQFF
CDR3 DNA: TGTGCCAGCAGCTTAGGCCGACGGGTAAATGAGCAGTTCTTC

D gene: .
clone size: once
J gene: TRBJ1-4
V gene: TRBV10-3
CDR3 protein: CAIRGRDGEKLFF
CDR3 DNA: TGTGCCATCAGGGGCCGGGATGGGGAAAAACTGTTTTTT

D gene: .
clone size: .
J gene: TRBJ1-1
V gene: TRBV28
CDR3 protein: CASSARGGSGAEAFF
CDR3 DNA: TGTGCCAGCAGTGCCAGGGGAGGGTCAGGAGCTGAAGCTTTCTTT

D gene: .
clone size: .
J gene: TRBJ1-1
V gene: TRBV3-1/TRBV3-2
CDR3 protein: CASSQDVREAFF
CDR3 DNA: TGTGCCAGCAGCCAAGACGTCAGAGAAGCTTTCTTT

D gene: .
clone size: .
J gene: TRBJ1-2
V gene: TRBV4-3
CDR3 protein: CASSQGQGGGAYGYTF
CDR3 DNA: TGCGCCAGCAGCCAAGGGCAGGGAGGAGGAGCCTATGGCTACACCTTC